This T cell receptor (beta chain) came from a study of human T cells and chemical hapten exposure. As to time point: patch test 1, 2 weeks after DPC sensitization. Treatment reported: therapeutic diphenylcyclopropenone sensitization with weekly scalp DPC. Attachment of unique molecular identifiers to individual cDNA molecules was performed in the library. MiXCR, run by TCRdb on the RACE reads, gives a single entry per CDR3 protein. The profile shows roughly 380,000 distinct CDR3 sequences, around 5% of them singletons. This clonotype appeared many times. The CDR3 is 16 residues long. Germline V gives CDR1 MNHNY, CDR2 SVGAGI (reference sequence). V dropped 1 base and J dropped 5 bases, with 18 bases sitting between them.

The chain is built from TRBV6-6 and TRBJ2-7; D remains unclear. The sample here was whole blood, taken in connection with sensitization to the hapten diphenylcyclopropenone (DPC). This clonotype was obtained from a woman between 50 and 59 years old with alopecia areata. Some clones in this sample may be carry-over from other donors' samples. CDR3 protein: CASSYFPDGSKDEQYF. In DNA, the CDR3 is TGTGCCAGCAGTTACTTCCCGGACGGGTCTAAGGACGAGCAGTACTTC.